One and the same sample provided the 13 T cell receptor beta chains below, sequenced in a study of radiotherapy plus CTLA-4 blockade in lung cancer. TCRdb keeps only in-frame clones here, not all; method: immunoSEQ multiplex PCR. This repertoire shows over 50,000 clones, less than 80% found once; its top ten account for approximately 17%. The material was peripheral blood, obtained from a patient treated with radiotherapy plus ipilimumab. These receptors all come from a human donor with non-small cell lung cancer who had a complete response to radiotherapy plus ipilimumab.

The chain recombines TRBV6-6 with TRBJ2-7, with 7 bases matching TRBD1. CDR3 length: 14 residues. Germline V gene data show CDR1 as MNHNY and CDR2 as SVGAGI (reference sequence). The ends lost 5 bases at V and 3 bases at J; junction bases unmatched: 7. Here the CDR3 reads CASSPGQIRYEQYF. The CDR3 DNA reads TGTGCCAGCAGTCCGGGACAGATACGCTACGAGCAGTACTTC.

The V and J genes are TRBV7-9 and TRBJ1-5; a possible D gene is TRBD1 (6 bases). This CDR3 has 14 residues. The V and J ends lost 3 bases and 3 bases respectively, with 9 bases between them. In germline, CDR1 is SEHNR, CDR2 FQNEAQ (reference sequence). CDR3 sequence reads: CASSFTGNNQPQHF. Here the CDR3 DNA reads TGTGCCAGCAGCTTCACAGGGAACAATCAGCCCCAGCATTTT.

J is TRBJ2-3 and V is TRBV11-3, with TRBD2 matching 10 bases. Germline CDR1 SGHNT, CDR2 YENEEA. The trim removed 8 bases at V and 4 bases at J, leaving 12 bases unmatched. The CDR3 spans 16 residues. This CDR3 reads CASGSGRAWGADTQYF. CDR3 bases: TGTGCCAGCGGAAGCGGGAGGGCCTGGGGAGCAGATACGCAGTATTTT.

V gene TRBV19 combines with J gene TRBJ1-5, with D possibly being TRBD1 (6 bases). This CDR3 contains 16 residues. In germline, CDR1 is LNHDA, CDR2 SQIVND (reference sequence). Trimming shortened V by 6 bases and J by 0 bases, and 15 bases separated the two germline ends. CDR3 loop: CASRRGQPYSNQPQHF. CDR3 nucleotide sequence: TGTGCCAGTAGACGCGGACAGCCCTATAGCAATCAGCCCCAGCATTTT.

By sample share, this clone is large. At the DNA level, this CDR3 is encoded by other sequences in the same sample as well. The genes are TRBV5-6 and TRBJ2-1; 13 bases agree with TRBD2. The CDR3 loop spans 16 amino acids. Germline CDR1 SGHDT, CDR2 YYEEEE. Trimming removed 3 bases from V and 0 bases from J; junction bases left unmatched: 0. The CDR3 sequence is CASSWTSGSSYNEQFF. As DNA, the CDR3 is TGTGCCAGCAGCTGGACTAGCGGGAGCTCCTACAATGAGCAGTTCTTC.

V and J are TRBV5-6 and TRBJ2-5, with D perhaps matching TRBD2 (5 bases). V was clipped by 4 bases and J by 4 bases, with 17 bases between them. Germline CDR1 reads SGHDT; CDR2 reads YYEEEE. This CDR3 is built from 15 residues. The CDR3 spells CASSLRRLWGETQYF. The CDR3 DNA sequence: TGTGCCAGCAGCCTGAGGAGGTTGTGGGGAGAGACCCAGTACTTC.

This clone was detected only once. At one boundary the junction diverges from the germline segment, which might be a read error. This chain uses TRBV20-1 with TRBJ1-6, with 7 bases matching TRBD1. CDR1 is DFQATT, CDR2 SNEGSKA, per germline (reference sequence). The CDR3 loop spans 11 amino acids. CDR3 amino acids: CSARDPTGPRF. The CDR3 bases are TGCAGTGCTAGAGACCCGACAGGGCCGAGGTTT.

The chain has TRBV25-1 and TRBJ2-1, with D possibly TRBD2 on 6 matching bases. Germline CDR1 reads MGHDK; CDR2 reads SYGVNS. The CDR3 spans 15 residues. Between the trimmed V and J ends, which lost 3 bases and 5 bases, there was a span of 14 bases. CDR3 DNA: TGTGCCAGCAGTGAGCTAGGAGGGGAAGACAATGAGCAGTTCTTC. This codes for CASSELGGEDNEQFF.

The J gene is TRBJ1-2, the V gene TRBV29-1; the D gene is possibly TRBD1 (6 bases). The germline gives CDR1 SQVTM, CDR2 ANQGSEA. Trimming pared 4 bases from V and 4 bases from J, leaving 10 bases between. There are 12 residues in the CDR3. The DNA of the CDR3 is TGCAGCGTTGGGGAGGGGGGCTATGGCTACACCTTC. Translation: CSVGEGGYGYTF.

This clone has only one observation. The rearrangement joins TRBV7-2 to TRBJ2-1; TRBD1 aligns across 9 bases. CDR3 length: 14 amino acids. CDR1 and CDR2 (germline): SGHTA, FQGNSA. V dropped 5 bases and J dropped 5; count of bases not matched to a gene: 4. DNA for the CDR3: TGTGCCAGCAGCCGGGACAGGGCAAACAATGAGCAGTTCTTC. This sequence encodes CASSRDRANNEQFF.

This clone was found once. The V call is TRBV27, the J call TRBJ2-1, with TRBD2 identical over 16 bases. The CDR3 is 18 amino acids. Germline V gives CDR1 MNHEY, CDR2 SMNVEV (reference sequence). Germline trimming cut 6 bases from V and 2 bases from J; bases unmatched to any gene: 7. The DNA for the CDR3 is TGTGCCAGCAGCCCGGGACTAGCGGGAGGGAAACCCTACAATGAGCAGTTCTTC. This sequence encodes CASSPGLAGGKPYNEQFF.

The rearrangement links TRBV5-1 to TRBJ2-3; TRBD1 aligns across 7 bases. This CDR3 is built from 15 residues. Trimming at V came to 4 bases and at J to 2 bases, leaving 7 bases not matched to a gene. Per the germline V gene, CDR1 is SGHRS and CDR2 is YFSETQ. The chain's CDR3 is CASSTTGTDTDTQYF. CDR3 in DNA: TGCGCCAGCAGCACAACCGGGACAGACACAGATACGCAGTATTTT. Full variable domain (missing parts from reference TRBV5-1 and TRBJ2-3): KAGVTQTPRYLIKTRGQQVTLSCSPISGHRSVSWYQQTPGQGLQFLFEYFSETQRNKGNFPGRFSGRQFSNSRSEMNVSTLELGDSALYLCASSTTGTDTDTQYFGPGTRLTVL.

The chain carries TRBV6-6 and TRBJ1-4; 8 bases are a match to TRBD1. CDR3 length: 15 residues. The germline gives CDR1 MNHNY, CDR2 SVGAGI (reference sequence). V gave up 6 bases and J gave up 8 bases; unmatched junction bases: 11. The CDR3 coding sequence is TGTGCCAGCAGCTTGACAGGGGACCTCGGAGAAAAACTGTTTTTT. Protein sequence: CASSLTGDLGEKLFF.